The T cell receptor (beta chain) under discussion was sequenced for a study of PD-L1 blockade in urothelial cancer. Study-wide results and limits: In blood at 3 weeks, tumor-associated clones expanded more among patients with durable benefit. When pretreatment blood TCR clonality was below the median, it predicted better survival.

Libraries were prepared by immunoSEQ multiplex PCR; TCRdb keeps only in-frame clonotypes and omits some of them. This table has around 110,000 clones, around 88% appearing once. Remarks on this clone: As yet, its antigen is unknown.

The time point here: peripheral blood 6 weeks after treatment start. Metastatic or locally advanced urothelial carcinoma was present in the patients. Germline V gene data show CDR1 as SGHNT and CDR2 as YYREEE (reference sequence). J gave up 0 bases and V 6 bases, and 8 bases lay outside the gene matches. The CDR3 totals 15 residues. Sequenced material: PBMCs, taken around atezolizumab (anti-PD-L1) treatment. The chain combines TRBV5-4 with TRBJ2-7; 8 bases are a match to TRBD2. This TCR was recovered from a man aged 55 to 69 with urothelial cancer. The CDR3 reads CASTLGGAASYEQYF. CDR3 nucleotides: TGTGCCAGCACCCTCGGGGGGGCCGCCTCCTACGAGCAGTACTTC.